This T cell receptor beta chain was retrieved from a study of T cells in Graves' hyperthyroidism and ophthalmopathy. There were TCR beta CDR3 regions amplified from RNA transcripts. HTBI primers were the set used in a first-round RT-PCR of the TCR CDR3. A single record per CDR3 protein comes from TCRdb applying MiXCR to the multiplex PCR reads. The sample shows more than 550,000 distinct CDR3 sequences, roughly 17% of them seen only once. Absent ophthalmopathy progression within 18 months defined stable Graves' hyperthyroidism. J gave up 5 bases and V 3 bases, and 11 bases lay outside the gene matches. Germline CDR1 SGDLS, CDR2 YYNGEE. CDR3 length: 17 amino acids. In this sample, this clonotype turned up a few times.

Sequenced: blood. This sequence joins TRBV9 and TRBJ2-5; 12 bases are shared with TRBD2. This receptor was obtained from a man between 45 and 60 years old with Graves' hyperthyroidism. The CDR3 loop reads CASSAFQTSGSRETQYF. The CDR3 nucleotides are TGTGCCAGCAGCGCCTTCCAGACTAGCGGGAGCCGTGAGACCCAGTACTTC.